This T cell receptor beta chain was profiled in a study of CD4 T cells in relation to SARS-CoV-2 and coronaviruses. The germline V gene has CDR1 SGHDT and CDR2 YYEEEE. This CDR3 spans 15 amino acids. The germline V and J ends were trimmed by 0 bases and 8 bases, with 17 bases remaining between them. The data were produced by immunoSEQ multiplex PCR, yet TCRdb's version contains in-frame clones alone and is incomplete. In the table there are 20,000 to 25,000 clones, around 68% of which are singletons. Concerning this clone: The antigen is not known.

CD4+ T cells from unexposed donors were obtained before the COVID-19 pandemic (2011-2018). After ten to eleven days of culture, CD4+ T cells were isolated. The chain carries TRBV5-6 and TRBJ1-2; a weak D match, TRBD1 (6 bases). The material sequenced was CD4+ T cells from PBMCs, cultured in vitro. The sequence derives from a human donor in good health. Here the CDR3 DNA reads TGTGCCAGCAGCTTGGTAGGGGGGCTAACTGAAGGCTACACCTTC. The encoded protein is CASSLVGGLTEGYTF. The entire variable domain, with the rest obtained from reference TRBV5-6 and TRBJ1-2, is as follows: DAGVTQSPTHLIKTRGQQVTLRCSPKSGHDTVSWYQQALGQGPQFIFQYYEEEERQRGNFPDRFSGHQFPNYSSELNVNALLLGDSALYLCASSLVGGLTEGYTFGSGTRLTVV.